This entry lists 14 T cell receptor beta chains sequenced from one sample in a study of T cell responses to AZD1222 COVID-19 vaccine. Generated by immunoSEQ multiplex PCR, the TCRdb table keeps only in-frame clones and is missing some. Here the sample spans about 130,000 clones, approximately 94% being singletons. The specimen was peripheral blood, collected on day 0 of AZD1222 vaccination. These receptors originate from an adult in good health.

The chain recombines TRBV7-3 with TRBJ1-6; 9 nucleotides line up with TRBD1. V lost 5 bases to trimming and J lost 10 bases; unmatched junction nucleotides: 12. The CDR3 length is 16 residues. Germline V gives CDR1 SGHTA, CDR2 FQGTGA. This chain's CDR3 is CASSATGGSKGSPLHF. The DNA of the CDR3 is TGTGCCAGCAGCGCTACAGGGGGCTCGAAGGGCTCACCCCTCCACTTT.

The rearrangement links TRBV18 to TRBJ2-2, with 9 positions matching TRBD2. With 1 base clipped from V and 4 bases from J, the junction kept 7 bases outside the gene matches. This CDR3 is built from 17 residues. Germline V gene data show CDR1 as KGHSH and CDR2 as LQKENI. CDR3 in amino acids: CASSPRIGTSSTGELFF. The DNA of the CDR3 is TGTGCCAGCTCACCACGCATCGGGACTAGCAGCACCGGGGAGCTGTTTTTT.

The rearrangement uses TRBV7-9 and TRBJ1-2, with D possibly being TRBD1 (6 bases). Trimming cost V 6 bases and J 6 bases, with 17 bases left between them. The CDR3 loop spans 14 amino acids. Germline CDR1 is SEHNR and CDR2 is FQNEAQ (reference sequence). The CDR3 sequence is CASRGTPQGDGYTF. The CDR3 DNA reads TGTGCCAGCAGAGGGACACCTCAGGGTGATGGCTACACCTTC. The whole variable domain, filled in from reference TRBV7-9 and TRBJ1-2, reads DTGVSQNPRHKITKRGQNVTFRCDPISEHNRLYWYRQTLGQGPEFLTYFQNEAQLEKSRLLSDRFSAERPKGSFSTLEIQRTEQGDSAMYLCASRGTPQGDGYTFGSGTRLTVV.

This clone has more than one count but fewer than ten. This chain uses TRBV11-2 with TRBJ2-7; D is ambiguous. The CDR3 spans 14 residues. Germline V gene data show CDR1 as SGHAT and CDR2 as FQNNGV. V was trimmed by 0 bases and J by 0 bases, leaving 6 bases between them. DNA of the CDR3: TGTGCCAGCAGCTTAGATCGTAGCTCCTACGAGCAGTACTTC. This sequence encodes CASSLDRSSYEQYF.

This chain connects TRBV29-1 to TRBJ2-1, with a weak D call TRBD2 (6 bases). Looked up from germline, CDR1 is SQVTM and CDR2 is ANQGSEA. This CDR3 comprises 12 residues. V was pared by 7 bases and J by 7 bases, with 14 bases between. CDR3 residues: CSAHPGGNEQFF. The CDR3 coding sequence is TGCAGCGCTCACCCCGGAGGGAATGAGCAGTTCTTC.

The J gene is TRBJ1-5, the V gene TRBV6-2 or TRBV6-3; D unresolved. The germline V and J ends were trimmed by 4 bases and 6 bases, with 13 bases remaining between them. This CDR3 contains 14 residues. Germline CDR1 reads MNHEY; CDR2 reads SVGEGT. The CDR3 DNA is TGTGCCAGCAGTTCCCTGACTTCAGGTCAGCCCCAGCATTTT. Its translation: CASSSLTSGQPQHF.

A single count supports this clone. The chain is built from TRBV10-3 and TRBJ1-3; 8 bases fit TRBD1. The CDR3 has 22 amino acids. With 6 bases clipped from V and 2 bases from J, the junction kept 27 bases outside the gene matches. Germline CDR1 and CDR2: ENHRY and SYGVKD. The CDR3 region has the DNA TGTGCCATCAGAGGGGACAGGAAAGGCCTCGTCCTCCCTACCGATGCTGGAAACACCATATATTTT. It translates to CAIRGDRKGLVLPTDAGNTIYF.

The chain is built from TRBV11-2 and TRBJ2-1; D is possibly TRBD1 or TRBD2 (5 bases each). This CDR3 is built from 14 residues. The germline V and J ends were trimmed by 5 bases and 4 bases, with 12 bases remaining between them. CDR1 is SGHAT and CDR2 is FQNNGV in the germline V gene. Here the CDR3 reads CASSPSGGYNEQFF. The DNA of the CDR3 is TGTGCCAGCAGCCCAAGTGGGGGATACAATGAGCAGTTCTTC.

The chain has TRBV25-1 and TRBJ1-2; perhaps TRBD1 as D (5 bases). CDR3 length equals 14 residues. V lost 2 bases to trimming and J lost 6 bases, with 13 bases between them. Germline CDR1 MGHDK, CDR2 SYGVNS. The CDR3 region is CASSEGTPSNGYTF. The CDR3 DNA sequence: TGTGCCAGCAGTGAAGGGACTCCTTCAAATGGCTACACCTTC.

The chain employs TRBV30 and TRBJ1-1; TRBD1 might be the D (5 bases). Trimming stripped 0 bases from V and 4 bases from J, with 12 bases between. The CDR3 covers 14 residues. Germline V CDR1 and CDR2: GTSNPN, SVGIG (reference sequence). CDR3 residues: CAWSVLGEPTEAFF. The DNA of the CDR3 is TGTGCCTGGAGTGTACTGGGGGAACCCACTGAAGCTTTCTTT.

The chain couples TRBV19 to TRBJ2-7; 8 positions match TRBD1. V lost 3 bases to trimming and J lost 0 bases; unmatched junction nucleotides: 1. CDR1 and CDR2 (germline): LNHDA, SQIVND (reference sequence). The CDR3 extends over 14 amino acids. The chain's CDR3 is CASSMGTGSYEQYF. The CDR3, as DNA: TGTGCCAGTAGTATGGGGACAGGCTCCTACGAGCAGTACTTC.

This clone has a single count. This rearrangement joins TRBV6-5 to TRBJ1-3; D call uncertain. V lost 5 bases and J lost 0, with 11 bases in between. The CDR3 covers 15 residues. Per germline, CDR1 MNHEY and CDR2 SVGAGI. The CDR3 here is CASSSGPYSGNTIYF. CDR3 DNA: TGTGCCAGCAGTAGCGGGCCCTACTCTGGAAACACCATATATTTT.

The chain is built from TRBV14 and TRBJ1-2; D is undetermined. V lost 2 bases, J lost 6 bases, and 7 bases lay in between. The CDR3 runs 12 residues. From germline, CDR1 is SGHDN and CDR2 FVKESK. The CDR3 loop reads CASSQTVDGYTF. CDR3 DNA: TGTGCCAGCAGCCAAACGGTCGATGGCTACACCTTC. The full variable domain, in which reference TRBV14 and TRBJ1-2 provide the parts outside the CDR3, is EAGVTQFPSHSVIEKGQTVTLRCDPISGHDNLYWYRRVMGKEIKFLLHFVKESKQDESGMPNNRFLAERTGGTYSTLKVQPAELEDSGVYFCASSQTVDGYTFGSGTRLTVV.

The rearrangement joins TRBV5-1 to TRBJ2-2, with D possibly TRBD1 on 6 matching bases. There are 15 residues in the CDR3. Germline V gene data show CDR1 as SGHRS and CDR2 as YFSETQ. V lost 1 base and J lost 4, with 11 bases in between. As DNA, the CDR3 is TGCGCCAGCAGCTTGCACAGGGCGGCCACCGGGGAGCTGTTTTTT. Its translation: CASSLHRAATGELFF.